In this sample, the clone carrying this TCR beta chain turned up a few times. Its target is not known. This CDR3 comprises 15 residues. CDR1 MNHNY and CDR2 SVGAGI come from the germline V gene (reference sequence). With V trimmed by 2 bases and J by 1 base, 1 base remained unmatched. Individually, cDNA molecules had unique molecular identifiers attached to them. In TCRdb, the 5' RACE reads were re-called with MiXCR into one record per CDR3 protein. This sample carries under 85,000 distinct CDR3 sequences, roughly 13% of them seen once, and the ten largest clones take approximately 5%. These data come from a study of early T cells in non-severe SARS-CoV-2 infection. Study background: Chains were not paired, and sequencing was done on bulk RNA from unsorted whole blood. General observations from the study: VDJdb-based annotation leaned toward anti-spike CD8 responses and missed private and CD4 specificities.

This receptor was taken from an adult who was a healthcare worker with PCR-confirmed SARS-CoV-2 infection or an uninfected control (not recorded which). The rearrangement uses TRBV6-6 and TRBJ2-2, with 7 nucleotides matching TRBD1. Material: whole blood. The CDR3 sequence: CASSYRQGNTGELFF. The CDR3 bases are TGTGCCAGCAGTTACCGACAGGGGAACACCGGGGAGCTGTTTTTT.